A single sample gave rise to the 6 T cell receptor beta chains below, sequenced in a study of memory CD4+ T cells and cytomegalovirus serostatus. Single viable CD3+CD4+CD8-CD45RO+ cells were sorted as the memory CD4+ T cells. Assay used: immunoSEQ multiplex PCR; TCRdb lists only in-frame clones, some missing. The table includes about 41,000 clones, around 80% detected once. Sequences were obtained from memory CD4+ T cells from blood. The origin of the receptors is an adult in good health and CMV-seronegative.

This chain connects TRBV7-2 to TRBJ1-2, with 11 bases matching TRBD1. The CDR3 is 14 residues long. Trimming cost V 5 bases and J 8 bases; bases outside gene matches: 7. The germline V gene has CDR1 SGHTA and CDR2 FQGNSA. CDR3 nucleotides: TGTGCCAGCAGCACCGGACAGGGGGCCATAGGCTACACCTTC. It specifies CASSTGQGAIGYTF.

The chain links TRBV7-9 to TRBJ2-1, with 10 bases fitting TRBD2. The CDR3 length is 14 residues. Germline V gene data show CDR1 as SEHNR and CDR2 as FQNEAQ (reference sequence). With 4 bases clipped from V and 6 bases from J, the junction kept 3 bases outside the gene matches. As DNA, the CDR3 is TGTGCCAGCAGCTCGACTAGCGGGTCCAATGAGCAGTTCTTC. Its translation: CASSSTSGSNEQFF.

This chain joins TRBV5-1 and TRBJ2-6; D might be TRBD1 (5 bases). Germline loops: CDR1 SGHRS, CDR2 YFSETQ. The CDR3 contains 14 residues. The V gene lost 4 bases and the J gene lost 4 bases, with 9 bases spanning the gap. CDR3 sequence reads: CASSNGAGANVLTF. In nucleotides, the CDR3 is TGCGCCAGCAGCAATGGGGCAGGGGCCAACGTCCTGACTTTC.

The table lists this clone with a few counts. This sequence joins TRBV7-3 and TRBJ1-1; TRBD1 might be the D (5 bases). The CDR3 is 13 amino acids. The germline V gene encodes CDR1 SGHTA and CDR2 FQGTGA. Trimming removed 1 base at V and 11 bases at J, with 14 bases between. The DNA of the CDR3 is TGTGCCAGCAGCTTAAACATGGAAGGGGATGCTTTCTTT. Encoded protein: CASSLNMEGDAFF.

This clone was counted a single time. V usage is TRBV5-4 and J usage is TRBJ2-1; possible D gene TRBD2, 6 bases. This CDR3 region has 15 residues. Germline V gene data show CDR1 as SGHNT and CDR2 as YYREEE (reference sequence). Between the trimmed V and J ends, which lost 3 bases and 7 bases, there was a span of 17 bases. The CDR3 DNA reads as TGTGCCAGCAGCTCGAGCGGCGGGAAGGTTAATGAGCAGTTCTTC. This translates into CASSSSGGKVNEQFF.

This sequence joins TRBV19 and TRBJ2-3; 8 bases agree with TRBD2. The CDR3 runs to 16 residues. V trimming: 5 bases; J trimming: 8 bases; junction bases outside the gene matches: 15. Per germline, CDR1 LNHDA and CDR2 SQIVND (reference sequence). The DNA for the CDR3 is TGTGCCAGTAGTGTATCCCTAGCGGGTTCCAGCGGTACGCAGTATTTT. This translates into CASSVSLAGSSGTQYF. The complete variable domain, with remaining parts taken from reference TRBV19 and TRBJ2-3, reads DGGITQSPKYLFRKEGQNVTLSCEQNLNHDAMYWYRQDPGQGLRLIYYSQIVNDFQKGDIAEGYSVSREKKESFPLTVTSAQKNPTAFYLCASSVSLAGSSGTQYFGPGTRLTVL.